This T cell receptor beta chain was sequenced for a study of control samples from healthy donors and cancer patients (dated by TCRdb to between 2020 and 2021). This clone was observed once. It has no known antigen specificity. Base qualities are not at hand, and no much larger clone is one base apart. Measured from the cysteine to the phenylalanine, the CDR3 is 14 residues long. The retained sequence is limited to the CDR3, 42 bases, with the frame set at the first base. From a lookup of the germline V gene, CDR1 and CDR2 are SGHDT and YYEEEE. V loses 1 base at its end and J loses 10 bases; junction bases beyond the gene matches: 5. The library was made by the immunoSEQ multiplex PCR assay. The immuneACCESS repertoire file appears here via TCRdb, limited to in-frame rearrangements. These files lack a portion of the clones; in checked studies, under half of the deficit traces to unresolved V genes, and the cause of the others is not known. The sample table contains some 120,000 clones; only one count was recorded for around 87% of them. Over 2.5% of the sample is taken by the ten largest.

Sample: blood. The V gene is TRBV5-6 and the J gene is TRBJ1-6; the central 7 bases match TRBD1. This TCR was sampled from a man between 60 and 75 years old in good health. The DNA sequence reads TGTGCCAGCAGCTTGACAGGGGATGGCTCACCCCTCCACTTT. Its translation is CASSLTGDGSPLHF.